These 2 T cell receptor beta chains were sequenced from one sample in a study of human T cells and chemical hapten exposure. The sample's time point: healthy volunteer bleed at 2 weeks. Unfractionated whole blood yielded total RNA. Each CDR3 protein is one row after TCRdb ran MiXCR on the RACE reads. The data contain around 130,000 distinct CDR3 sequences, 8.5% to 9.5% of them singletons. The sample comprised whole blood. The receptors derive from a male donor in good health. Some clones in this sample may be carry-over from other donors' samples.

The rearrangement joins TRBV5-1 to TRBJ2-7, with D unresolved. Trimming stripped 1 base from V and 3 bases from J, with 2 bases between. The CDR3 has 11 residues. Germline V gene sequence: CDR1 SGHRS, CDR2 YFSETQ. The CDR3 bases are TGCGCCAGCAGCTTGTACTACGAGCAGTACTTC. This gives the protein CASSLYYEQYF.

This clonotype appeared many times. This chain joins TRBV5-5 and TRBJ2-1; D gene uncertain. Per germline, CDR1 SGHKS and CDR2 YYEKEE (reference sequence). The CDR3 runs 15 residues. V lost 0 bases and J lost 2, with 9 bases in between. The CDR3 sequence is CASSLDVSAYNEQFF. The DNA for the CDR3 is TGTGCCAGCAGCTTGGATGTGTCCGCCTACAATGAGCAGTTCTTC.